The rows below give T cell receptor beta chains drawn from one sample of a study of cytomegalovirus exposure and HLA in healthy donors. Profiling relied on immunoSEQ multiplex PCR, and the TCRdb table lists in-frame clones only, not all of them. This table holds roughly 110,000 clones, roughly four fifths found once. The material sequenced was PBMCs. These receptors all stem from a man between 60 and 70 years old in good health and CMV-seronegative. The CDR3 runs from the conserved cysteine through the conserved F or W. D genes are given only for firm matches. Clone size is not always given. Where it is, it says once, few, many or a class for expanded clones.

clone_size,v_call,j_call,d_call,cdr3_aa,cdr3_nt
NA,TRBV19,TRBJ1-5,NA,CASSKQGNQPQHF,TGTGCCAGTAGTAAACAGGGAAATCAGCCCCAGCATTTT
NA,TRBV12-5,TRBJ2-4,NA,CASGASGEDIQYF,TGTGCTAGTGGGGCTTCGGGAGAGGACATTCAGTACTTC
NA,TRBV5-1,TRBJ1-6,TRBD1,CASSLNRGRESPLHF,TGCGCCAGCAGCTTGAACAGGGGGAGGGAGTCACCCCTCCACTTT
NA,TRBV12-5,TRBJ1-1,TRBD1,CASGPSGTVNTEAFF,TGTGCTAGTGGCCCGTCCGGGACAGTGAACACTGAAGCTTTCTTT
NA,TRBV18,TRBJ2-1,NA,CASSPRLADEQFF,TGTGCCAGCTCACCCCGGCTAGCAGATGAGCAGTTCTTC
NA,TRBV5-4,TRBJ1-1,NA,CASTSKQGGTEAFF,TGTGCCAGCACCTCTAAACAGGGAGGGACTGAAGCTTTCTTT
NA,TRBV28,TRBJ2-3,NA,CASSLAGAPTDTQYF,TGTGCCAGCAGTTTAGCGGGGGCACCGACAGATACGCAGTATTTT
NA,TRBV9,TRBJ2-6,NA,CASSPLAGANVLTF,TGTGCCAGCAGCCCTCTCGCTGGGGCCAACGTCCTGACTTTC
few,TRBV4-3,TRBJ1-2,NA,CASSHSGPFRNYGYTF,TGCGCCAGCAGCCACTCCGGTCCTTTCAGGAACTATGGCTACACCTTC
NA,TRBV18,TRBJ2-3,TRBD2,CASSPQGLFSTDTQYF,TGTGCCAGCTCACCGCAGGGACTATTTAGCACAGATACGCAGTATTTT
NA,TRBV27,TRBJ2-1,NA,CASSLSGNVINEQFF,TGTGCCAGCAGTTTATCCGGGAATGTTATAAATGAGCAGTTCTTC
NA,TRBV2,TRBJ1-6,TRBD1,CASSAMGQGNSPLHF,TGTGCCAGCAGCGCGATGGGACAGGGGAATTCACCCCTCCACTTT
NA,TRBV10-3,TRBJ2-3,NA,CAISAGASTSTDTQYF,TGTGCCATCAGTGCAGGAGCTAGCACTAGCACAGATACGCAGTATTTT
NA,TRBV18,TRBJ1-1,NA,CASSRIEGTEAFF,TGTGCCAGCTCACGTATAGAGGGAACTGAAGCTTTCTTT
few,TRBV6-1,TRBJ1-5,NA,CASSDEGYQPQHF,TGTGCCAGCAGTGACGAGGGATATCAGCCCCAGCATTTT
NA,TRBV6-5,TRBJ1-5,NA,CASSYSANQPQHF,TGTGCCAGCAGTTACTCCGCGAATCAGCCCCAGCATTTT
NA,TRBV19,TRBJ1-4,NA,CASSTYRATNEKLFF,TGTGCCAGTAGTACGTACAGGGCAACTAATGAAAAACTGTTTTTT
once,TRBV27,TRBJ2-1,TRBD2,CASSLGLAGGRREQFF,TGTGCCAGCAGTTTGGGACTAGCGGGAGGGCGACGGGAGCAGTTCTTC
NA,TRBV4-1,TRBJ2-7,TRBD2,CASSQGAREGEQYF,TGCGCCAGCAGCCAAGGGGCCCGGGAGGGCGAGCAGTACTTC
NA,TRBV30,TRBJ2-3,TRBD2,CAWRVTGGRANTQYF,TGTGCCTGGAGGGTGACGGGGGGGCGCGCGAATACGCAGTATTTT
NA,TRBV5-1,TRBJ2-2,TRBD2,CASSFRDYNTGELFF,TGCGCCAGCAGCTTCCGGGACTACAACACCGGGGAGCTGTTTTTT
NA,TRBV7-6,TRBJ2-7,TRBD2,CASSLGAGGNYEQYF,TGTGCCAGCAGCTTAGGTGCGGGGGGGAACTACGAGCAGTACTTC
once,TRBV29-1,TRBJ1-3,NA,CSAAVNSGNTIYF,TGCAGCGCGGCGGTGAACTCTGGAAACACCATATATTTT
NA,TRBV16,TRBJ2-5,NA,CASSQYFQAASETQYF,TGTGCCAGCAGCCAATACTTCCAGGCCGCCAGTGAGACCCAGTACTTC
NA,TRBV23-1,TRBJ1-2,NA,CASSHWRYGYTF,TGCGCCAGCAGTCATTGGAGGTATGGCTACACCTTC
NA,TRBV5-6,TRBJ2-1,NA,CASSLRTHPYNEQFF,TGTGCCAGCAGCTTGCGGACACATCCCTACAATGAGCAGTTCTTC
NA,TRBV28,TRBJ1-6,NA,CASHPGYNSPLHF,TGTGCCAGCCACCCGGGGTATAATTCACCCCTCCACTTT
NA,TRBV4-1,TRBJ1-5,TRBD1,CASSQVPFRGPQPQHF,TGCGCCAGCAGCCAAGTGCCATTCAGGGGGCCTCAGCCCCAGCATTTT
few,TRBV13,TRBJ2-1,NA,CASSLDYYNEQFF,TGTGCCAGCAGCTTAGACTACTACAATGAGCAGTTCTTC
NA,TRBV18,TRBJ2-1,NA,CASSPRQSSNEQFF,TGTGCCAGCTCACCCAGACAGAGTTCCAATGAGCAGTTCTTC
few,TRBV6-5,TRBJ1-3,NA,CASSQTGNLNTIYF,TGTGCCAGCAGCCAAACAGGGAACTTGAACACCATATATTTT
NA,TRBV19,TRBJ1-4,NA,CASCPGALGGKLFF,TGTGCCAGTTGCCCAGGGGCACTAGGGGGAAAACTGTTTTTT
NA,TRBV5-1,TRBJ2-1,TRBD1,CASSLLGQGNEQFF,TGCGCCAGCAGCTTGCTTGGACAGGGGAATGAGCAGTTCTTC
NA,TRBV30,TRBJ2-1,NA,CAWSMYNPDNEQFF,TGTGCCTGGAGTATGTATAACCCGGACAATGAGCAGTTCTTC
NA,TRBV4-3,TRBJ2-3,TRBD2,CASGGGGADTQYF,TGCGCCAGCGGCGGGGGAGGTGCAGATACGCAGTATTTT
NA,TRBV5-6,TRBJ1-2,TRBD1,CASSLDRGSWYGYTF,TGTGCCAGCAGCTTGGACAGGGGGAGTTGGTATGGCTACACCTTC
NA,TRBV5-1,TRBJ2-3,TRBD1,CASRVGQGVANTQYF,TGCGCCAGCAGAGTGGGACAGGGTGTTGCGAATACGCAGTATTTT